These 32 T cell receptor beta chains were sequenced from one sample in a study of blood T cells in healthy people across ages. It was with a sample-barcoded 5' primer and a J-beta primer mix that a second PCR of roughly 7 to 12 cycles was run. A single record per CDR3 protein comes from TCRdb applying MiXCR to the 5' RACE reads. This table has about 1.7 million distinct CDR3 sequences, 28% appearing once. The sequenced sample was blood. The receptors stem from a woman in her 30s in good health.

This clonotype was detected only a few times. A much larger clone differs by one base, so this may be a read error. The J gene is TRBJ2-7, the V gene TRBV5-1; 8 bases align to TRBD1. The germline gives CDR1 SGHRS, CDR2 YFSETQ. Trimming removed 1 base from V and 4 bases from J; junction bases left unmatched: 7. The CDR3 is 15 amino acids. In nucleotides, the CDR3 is TGCGCCAGCAGCTTGATTGGGACAGGCGGGTACGAGCAGTACTTC. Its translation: CASSLIGTGGYEQYF.

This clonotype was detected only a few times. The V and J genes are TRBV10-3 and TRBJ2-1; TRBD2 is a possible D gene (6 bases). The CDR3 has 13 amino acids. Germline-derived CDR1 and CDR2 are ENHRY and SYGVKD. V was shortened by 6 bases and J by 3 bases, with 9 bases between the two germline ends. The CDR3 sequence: CAISGRGYNEQFF. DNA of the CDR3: TGTGCCATCAGCGGGCGGGGCTACAATGAGCAGTTCTTC.

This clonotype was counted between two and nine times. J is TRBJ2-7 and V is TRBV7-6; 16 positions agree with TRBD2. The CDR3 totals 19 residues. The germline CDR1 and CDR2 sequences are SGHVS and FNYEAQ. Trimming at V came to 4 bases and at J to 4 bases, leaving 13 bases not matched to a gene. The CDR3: CASSSTIGTSGREVYEQYF. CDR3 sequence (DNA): TGTGCCAGCAGCTCAACAATAGGGACTAGCGGGAGGGAAGTATACGAGCAGTACTTC.

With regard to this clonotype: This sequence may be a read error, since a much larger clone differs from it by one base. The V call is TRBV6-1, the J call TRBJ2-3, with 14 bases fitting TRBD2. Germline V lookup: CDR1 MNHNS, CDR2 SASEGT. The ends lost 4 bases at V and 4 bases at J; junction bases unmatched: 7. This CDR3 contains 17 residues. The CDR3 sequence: CASSAPRLAGGSDTQYF. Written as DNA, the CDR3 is TGTGCCAGCAGTGCGCCGAGACTAGCGGGAGGGTCAGATACGCAGTATTTT.

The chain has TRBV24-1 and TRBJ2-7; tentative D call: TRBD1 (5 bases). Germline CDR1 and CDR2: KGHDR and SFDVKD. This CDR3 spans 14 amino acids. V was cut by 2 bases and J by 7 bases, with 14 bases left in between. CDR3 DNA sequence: TGTGCCACCAGTGATTCAGGGATTCGGAATGAGCAGTACTTC. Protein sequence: CATSDSGIRNEQYF.

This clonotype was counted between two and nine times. The CDR3 DNA sequence: TGCGCCAGCAGCGCAGGGGCACTTGGCCGCACAGATACGCAGTATTTT. Translating it yields CASSAGALGRTDTQYF. The V gene is TRBV5-1, the J gene TRBJ2-3, with D tentatively TRBD1 (6 bases). Germline V gene lookup returns CDR1 SGHRS and CDR2 YFSETQ. The V and J ends lost 4 bases and 1 base respectively, with 16 bases between them. This CDR3 has 16 amino acids.

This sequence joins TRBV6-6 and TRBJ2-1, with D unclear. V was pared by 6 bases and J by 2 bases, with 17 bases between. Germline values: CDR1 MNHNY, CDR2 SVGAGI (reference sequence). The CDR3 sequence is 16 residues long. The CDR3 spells CASRLGHSQPYNEQFF. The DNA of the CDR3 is TGTGCCAGCAGACTTGGCCACTCTCAGCCCTACAATGAGCAGTTCTTC.

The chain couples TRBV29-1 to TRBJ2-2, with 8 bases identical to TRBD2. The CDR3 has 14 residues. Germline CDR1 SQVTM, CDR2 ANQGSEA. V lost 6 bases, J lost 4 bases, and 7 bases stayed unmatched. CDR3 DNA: TGCAGCGTCCAGGGTAGCGGGATCACCGGGGAGCTGTTTTTT. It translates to CSVQGSGITGELFF.

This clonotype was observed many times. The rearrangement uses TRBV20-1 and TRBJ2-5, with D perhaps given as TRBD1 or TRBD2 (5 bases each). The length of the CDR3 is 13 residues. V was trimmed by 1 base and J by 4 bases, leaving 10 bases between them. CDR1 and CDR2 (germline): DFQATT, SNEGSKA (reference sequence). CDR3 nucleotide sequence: TGCAGTGCTAGAGTGGCAGGGAGAGAGACCCAGTACTTC. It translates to CSARVAGRETQYF.

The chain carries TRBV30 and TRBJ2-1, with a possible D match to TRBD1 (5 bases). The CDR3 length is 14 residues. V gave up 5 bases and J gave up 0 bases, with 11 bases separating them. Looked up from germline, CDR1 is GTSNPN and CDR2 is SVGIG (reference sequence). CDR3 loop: CAWGTGFSYNEQFF. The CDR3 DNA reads TGTGCCTGGGGTACAGGCTTCTCCTACAATGAGCAGTTCTTC.

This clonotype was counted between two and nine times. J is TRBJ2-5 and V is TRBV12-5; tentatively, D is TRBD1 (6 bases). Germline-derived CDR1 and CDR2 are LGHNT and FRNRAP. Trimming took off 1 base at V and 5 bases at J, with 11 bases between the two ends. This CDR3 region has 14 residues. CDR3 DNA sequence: TGTGCTAGTGGTTTGGGGACAGAAAGGGAGACCCAGTACTTC. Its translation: CASGLGTERETQYF. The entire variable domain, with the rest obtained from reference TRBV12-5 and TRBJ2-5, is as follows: DARVTQTPRHKVTEMGQEVTMRCQPILGHNTVFWYRQTMMQGLELLAYFRNRAPLDDSGMPKDRFSAEMPDATLATLKIQPSEPRDSAVYFCASGLGTERETQYFGPGTRLLVL.

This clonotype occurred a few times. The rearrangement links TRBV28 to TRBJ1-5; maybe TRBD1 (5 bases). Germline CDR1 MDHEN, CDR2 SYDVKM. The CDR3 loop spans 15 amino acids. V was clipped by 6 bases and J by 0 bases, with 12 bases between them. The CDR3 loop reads CASSSTGTSNQPQHF. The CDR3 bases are TGTGCCAGCAGCTCCACGGGGACTAGCAATCAGCCCCAGCATTTT.

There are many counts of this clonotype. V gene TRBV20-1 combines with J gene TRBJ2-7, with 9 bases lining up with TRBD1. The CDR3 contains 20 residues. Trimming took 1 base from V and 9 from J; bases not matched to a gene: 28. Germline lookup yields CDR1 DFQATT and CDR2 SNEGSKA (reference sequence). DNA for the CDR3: TGCAGTGCTAGAGGGGCCATGACGTCAGGGACAGGGAGTTCATTCGGATGGCAGTACTTC. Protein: CSARGAMTSGTGSSFGWQYF.

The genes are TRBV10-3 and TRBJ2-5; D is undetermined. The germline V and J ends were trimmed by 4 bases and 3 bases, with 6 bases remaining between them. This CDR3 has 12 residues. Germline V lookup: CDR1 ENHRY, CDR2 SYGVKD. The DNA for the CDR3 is TGTGCCATCAGTGGCCCCAAAGAGACCCAGTACTTC. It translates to CAISGPKETQYF.

Written as DNA, the CDR3 is TGCGCCAGCAGCCAAGATCCAACCGCTGGGCGCGAGCAGTACTTC. Protein sequence: CASSQDPTAGREQYF. The rearrangement uses TRBV4-1 and TRBJ2-4; no clear D gene. The DNA end lines up better with TRBJ2-7; the J call may be wrong. Germline CDR1 reads MGHRA; CDR2 reads YSYEKL. CDR3 size: 15 residues.

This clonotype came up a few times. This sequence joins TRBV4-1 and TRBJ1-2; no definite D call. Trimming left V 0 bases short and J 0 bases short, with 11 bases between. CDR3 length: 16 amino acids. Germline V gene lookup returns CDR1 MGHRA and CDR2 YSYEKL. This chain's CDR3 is CASSQDRAGPNYGYTF. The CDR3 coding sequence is TGCGCCAGCAGCCAAGATAGGGCAGGTCCTAACTATGGCTACACCTTC.

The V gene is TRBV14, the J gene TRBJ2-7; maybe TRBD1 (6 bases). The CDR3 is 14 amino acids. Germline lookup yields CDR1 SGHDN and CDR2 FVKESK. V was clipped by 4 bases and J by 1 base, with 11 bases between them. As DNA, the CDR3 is TGTGCCAGCAGCCGAGCCAGGGGTTCCTACGAGCAGTACTTC. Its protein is CASSRARGSYEQYF.

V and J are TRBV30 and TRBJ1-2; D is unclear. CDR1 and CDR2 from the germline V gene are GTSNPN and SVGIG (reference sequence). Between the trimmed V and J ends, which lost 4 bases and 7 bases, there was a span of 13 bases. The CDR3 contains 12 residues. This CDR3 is CAWTESSIGYTF. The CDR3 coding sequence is TGTGCCTGGACCGAATCCTCAATTGGCTACACCTTC. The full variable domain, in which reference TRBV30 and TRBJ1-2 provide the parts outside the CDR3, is SQTIHQWPATLVQPVGSPLSLECTVEGTSNPNLYWYRQAAGRGLQLLFYSVGIGQISSEVPQNLSASRPQDRQFILSSKKLLLSDSGFYLCAWTESSIGYTFGSGTRLTVV.

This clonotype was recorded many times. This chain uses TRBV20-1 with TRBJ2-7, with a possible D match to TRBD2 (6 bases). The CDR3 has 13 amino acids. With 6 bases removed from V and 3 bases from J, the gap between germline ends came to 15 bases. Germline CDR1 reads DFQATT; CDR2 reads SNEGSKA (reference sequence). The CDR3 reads CSARRDGSYEQYF. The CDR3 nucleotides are TGCAGTGCAAGAAGGGACGGGAGCTACGAGCAGTACTTC.

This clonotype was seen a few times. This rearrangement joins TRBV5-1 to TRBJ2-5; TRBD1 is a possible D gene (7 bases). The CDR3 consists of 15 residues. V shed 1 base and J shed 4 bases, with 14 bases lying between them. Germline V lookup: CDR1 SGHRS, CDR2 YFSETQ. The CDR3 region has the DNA TGCGCCAGCAGCTTGTACTCAGGGGGGAGAGAGACCCAGTACTTC. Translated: CASSLYSGGRETQYF.

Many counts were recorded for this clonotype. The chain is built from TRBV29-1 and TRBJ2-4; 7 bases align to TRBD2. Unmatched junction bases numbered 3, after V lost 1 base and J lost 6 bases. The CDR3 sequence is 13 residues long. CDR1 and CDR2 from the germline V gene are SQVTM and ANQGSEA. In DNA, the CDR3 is TGCAGCGTTGAAGGCAGGGAGGGAAACATTCAGTACTTC. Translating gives CSVEGREGNIQYF.

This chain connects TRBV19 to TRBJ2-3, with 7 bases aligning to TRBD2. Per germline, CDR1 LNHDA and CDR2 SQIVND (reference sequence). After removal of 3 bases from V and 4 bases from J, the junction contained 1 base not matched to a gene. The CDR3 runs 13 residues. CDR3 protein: CASSIRGADTQYF. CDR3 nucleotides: TGTGCCAGTAGTATCCGGGGGGCAGATACGCAGTATTTT.

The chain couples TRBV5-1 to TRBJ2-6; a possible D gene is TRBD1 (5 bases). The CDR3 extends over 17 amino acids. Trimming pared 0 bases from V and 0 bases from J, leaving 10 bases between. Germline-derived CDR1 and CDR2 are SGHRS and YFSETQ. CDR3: CASSLAQGSSGANVLTF. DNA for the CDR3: TGCGCCAGCAGCTTGGCCCAGGGAAGCTCTGGGGCCAACGTCCTGACTTTC.

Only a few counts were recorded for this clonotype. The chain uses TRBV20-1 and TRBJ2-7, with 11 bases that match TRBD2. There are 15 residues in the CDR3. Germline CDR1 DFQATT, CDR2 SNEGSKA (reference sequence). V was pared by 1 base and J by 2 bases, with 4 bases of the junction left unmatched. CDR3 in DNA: TGCAGTGCTAGAGGCCCGACTAGCGGGACCTACGAGCAGTACTTC. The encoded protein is CSARGPTSGTYEQYF.

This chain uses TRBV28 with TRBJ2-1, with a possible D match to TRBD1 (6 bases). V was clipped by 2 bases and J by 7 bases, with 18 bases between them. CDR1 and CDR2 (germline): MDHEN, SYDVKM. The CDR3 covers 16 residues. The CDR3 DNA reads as TGTGCCAGCAGTTTAGCTGGGCAGGGGATAGATAATGAGCAGTTCTTC. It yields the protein CASSLAGQGIDNEQFF. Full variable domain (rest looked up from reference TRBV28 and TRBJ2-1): DVKVTQSSRYLVKRTGEKVFLECVQDMDHENMFWYRQDPGLGLRLIYFSYDVKMKEKGDIPEGYSVSREKKERFSLILESASTNQTSMYLCASSLAGQGIDNEQFFGPGTRLTVL.

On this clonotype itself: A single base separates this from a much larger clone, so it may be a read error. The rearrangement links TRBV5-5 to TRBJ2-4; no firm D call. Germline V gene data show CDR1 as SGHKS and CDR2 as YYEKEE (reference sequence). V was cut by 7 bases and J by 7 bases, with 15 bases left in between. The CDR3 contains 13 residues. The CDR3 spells CASGGPMDNIQYF. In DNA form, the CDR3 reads TGTGCCAGCGGCGGCCCGATGGACAACATTCAGTACTTC.

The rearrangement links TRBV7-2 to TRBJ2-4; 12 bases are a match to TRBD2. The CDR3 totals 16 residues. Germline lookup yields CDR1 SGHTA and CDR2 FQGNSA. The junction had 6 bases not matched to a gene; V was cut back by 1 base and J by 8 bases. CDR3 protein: CASSLGASGRAYIQYF. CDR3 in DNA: TGTGCCAGCAGCTTAGGGGCTAGCGGGAGGGCGTACATTCAGTACTTC.

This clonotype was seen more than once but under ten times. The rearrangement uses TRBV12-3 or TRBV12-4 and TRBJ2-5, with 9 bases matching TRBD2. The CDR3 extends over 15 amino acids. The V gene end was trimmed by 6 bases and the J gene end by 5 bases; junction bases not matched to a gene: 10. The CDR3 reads CASSSRGLAWETQYF. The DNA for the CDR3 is TGTGCCAGCAGCTCCCGTGGACTAGCGTGGGAGACCCAGTACTTC.

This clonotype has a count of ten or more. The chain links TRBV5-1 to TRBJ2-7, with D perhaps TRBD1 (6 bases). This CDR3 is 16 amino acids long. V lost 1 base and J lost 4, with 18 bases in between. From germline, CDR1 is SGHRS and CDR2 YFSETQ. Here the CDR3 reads CASSLTAGQLVYEQYF. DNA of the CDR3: TGCGCCAGCAGCTTGACCGCCGGACAGCTGGTTTACGAGCAGTACTTC. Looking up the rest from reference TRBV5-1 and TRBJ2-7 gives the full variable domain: KAGVTQTPRYLIKTRGQQVTLSCSPISGHRSVSWYQQTPGQGLQFLFEYFSETQRNKGNFPGRFSGRQFSNSRSEMNVSTLELGDSALYLCASSLTAGQLVYEQYFGPGTRLTVT.

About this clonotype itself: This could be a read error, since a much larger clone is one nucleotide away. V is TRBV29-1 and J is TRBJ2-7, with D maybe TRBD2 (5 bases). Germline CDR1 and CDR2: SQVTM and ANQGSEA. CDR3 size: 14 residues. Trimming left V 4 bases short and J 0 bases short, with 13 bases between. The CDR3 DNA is TGCAGCGTTGGGAACGGGATCAGCTCCTACGAGCAGTACTTC. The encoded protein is CSVGNGISSYEQYF.

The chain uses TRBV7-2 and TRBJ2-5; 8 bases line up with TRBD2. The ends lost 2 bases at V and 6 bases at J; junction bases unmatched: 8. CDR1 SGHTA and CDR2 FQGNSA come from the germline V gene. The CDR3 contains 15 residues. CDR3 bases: TGTGCCAGCAGCTTATTAGCGGGACTCGGACAGACCCAGTACTTC. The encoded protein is CASSLLAGLGQTQYF.

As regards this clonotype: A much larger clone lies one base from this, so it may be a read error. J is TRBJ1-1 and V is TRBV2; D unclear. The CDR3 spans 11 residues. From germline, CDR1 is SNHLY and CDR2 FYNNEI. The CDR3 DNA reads TGTGCCAACAGTCGGACCCTTGGAGTTTTCTTT. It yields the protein CANSRTLGVFF.